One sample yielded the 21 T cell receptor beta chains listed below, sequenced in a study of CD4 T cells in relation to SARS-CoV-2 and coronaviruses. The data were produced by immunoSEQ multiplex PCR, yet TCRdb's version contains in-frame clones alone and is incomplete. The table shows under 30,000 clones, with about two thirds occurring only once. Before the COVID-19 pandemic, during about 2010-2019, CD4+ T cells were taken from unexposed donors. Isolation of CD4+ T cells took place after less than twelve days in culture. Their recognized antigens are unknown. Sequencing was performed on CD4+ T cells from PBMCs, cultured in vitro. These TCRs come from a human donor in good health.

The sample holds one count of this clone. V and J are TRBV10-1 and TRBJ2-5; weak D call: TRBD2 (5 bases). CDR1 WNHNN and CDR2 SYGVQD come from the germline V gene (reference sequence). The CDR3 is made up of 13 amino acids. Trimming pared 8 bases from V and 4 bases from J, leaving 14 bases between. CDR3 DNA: TGCGCCAGCGGCCCGAGCGAGGGAGAGACCCAGTACTTC. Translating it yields CASGPSEGETQYF.

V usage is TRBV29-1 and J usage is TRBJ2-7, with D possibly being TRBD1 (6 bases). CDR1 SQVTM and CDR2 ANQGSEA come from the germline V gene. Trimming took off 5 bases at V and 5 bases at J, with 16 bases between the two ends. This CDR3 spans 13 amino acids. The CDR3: CSVQSGAVNEQYF. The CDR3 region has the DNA TGCAGCGTTCAATCAGGGGCGGTAAACGAGCAGTACTTC.

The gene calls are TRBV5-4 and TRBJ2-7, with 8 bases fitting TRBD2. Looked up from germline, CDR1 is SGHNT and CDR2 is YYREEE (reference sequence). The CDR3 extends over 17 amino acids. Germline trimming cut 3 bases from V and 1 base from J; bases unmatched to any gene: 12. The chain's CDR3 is CASSSLNIAGSSYEQYF. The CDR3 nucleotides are TGTGCCAGCAGCTCCCTAAATATAGCGGGAAGTTCCTACGAGCAGTACTTC. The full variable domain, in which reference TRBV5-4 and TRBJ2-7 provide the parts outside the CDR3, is ETGVTQSPTHLIKTRGQQVTLRCSSQSGHNTVSWYQQALGQGPQFIFQYYREEENGRGNFPPRFSGLQFPNYSSELNVNALELDDSALYLCASSSLNIAGSSYEQYFGPGTRLTVT.

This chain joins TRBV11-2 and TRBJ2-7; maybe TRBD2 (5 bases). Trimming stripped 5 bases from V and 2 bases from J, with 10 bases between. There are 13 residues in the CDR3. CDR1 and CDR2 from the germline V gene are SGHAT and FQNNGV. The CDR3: CASSLASTYEQYF. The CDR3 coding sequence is TGTGCCAGCAGCCTGGCTAGCACCTACGAGCAGTACTTC.

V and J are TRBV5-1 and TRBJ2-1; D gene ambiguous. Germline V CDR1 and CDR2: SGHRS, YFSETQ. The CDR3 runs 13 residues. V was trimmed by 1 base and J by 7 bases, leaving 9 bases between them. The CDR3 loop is CASSLFPENEQFF. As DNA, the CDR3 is TGCGCCAGCAGCTTGTTTCCGGAAAATGAGCAGTTCTTC.

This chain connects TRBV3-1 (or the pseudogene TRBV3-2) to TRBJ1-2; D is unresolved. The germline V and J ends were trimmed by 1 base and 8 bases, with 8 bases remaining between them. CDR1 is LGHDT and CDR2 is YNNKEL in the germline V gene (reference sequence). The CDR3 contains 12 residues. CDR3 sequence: CASSQGRVGYTF. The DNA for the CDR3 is TGTGCCAGCAGCCAAGGTCGGGTAGGCTACACCTTC.

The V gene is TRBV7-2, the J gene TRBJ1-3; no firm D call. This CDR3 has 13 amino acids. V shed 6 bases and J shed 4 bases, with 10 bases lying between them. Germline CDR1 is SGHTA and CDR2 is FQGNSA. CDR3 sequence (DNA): TGTGCCAGCAGGAGACGGGCCGGAAACACCATATATTTT. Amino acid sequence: CASRRRAGNTIYF.

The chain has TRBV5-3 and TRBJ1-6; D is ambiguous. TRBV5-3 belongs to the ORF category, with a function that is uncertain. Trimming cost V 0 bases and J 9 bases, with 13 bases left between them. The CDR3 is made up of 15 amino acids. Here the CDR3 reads CARSLEGVVSSPLHF. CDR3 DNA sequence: TGTGCCAGAAGCTTGGAAGGTGTTGTAAGTTCACCCCTCCACTTT.

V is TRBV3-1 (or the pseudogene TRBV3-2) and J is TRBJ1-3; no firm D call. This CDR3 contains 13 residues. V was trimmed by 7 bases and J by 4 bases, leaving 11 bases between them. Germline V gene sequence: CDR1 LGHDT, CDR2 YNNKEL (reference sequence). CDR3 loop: CASTSQRGNTIYF. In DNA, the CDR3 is TGTGCCAGCACTTCGCAGAGAGGAAACACCATATATTTT.

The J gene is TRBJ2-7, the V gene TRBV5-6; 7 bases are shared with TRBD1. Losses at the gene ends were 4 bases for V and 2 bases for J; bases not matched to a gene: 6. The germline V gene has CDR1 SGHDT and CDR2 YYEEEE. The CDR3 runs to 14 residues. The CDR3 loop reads CASSPDRRAYEQYF. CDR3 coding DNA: TGTGCCAGCAGCCCGGACAGGAGAGCCTACGAGCAGTACTTC.

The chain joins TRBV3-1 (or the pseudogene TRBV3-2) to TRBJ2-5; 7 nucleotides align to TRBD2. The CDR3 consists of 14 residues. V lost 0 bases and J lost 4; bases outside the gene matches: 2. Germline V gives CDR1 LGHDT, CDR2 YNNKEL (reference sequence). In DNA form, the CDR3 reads TGTGCCAGCAGCCAAGATCCTAGCGGAGAGACCCAGTACTTC. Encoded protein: CASSQDPSGETQYF.

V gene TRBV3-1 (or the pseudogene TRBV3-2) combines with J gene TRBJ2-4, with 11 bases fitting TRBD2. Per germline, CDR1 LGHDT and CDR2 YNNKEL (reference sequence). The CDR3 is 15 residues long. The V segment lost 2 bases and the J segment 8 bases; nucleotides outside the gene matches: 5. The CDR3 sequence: CASSQTSGSGYIQYF. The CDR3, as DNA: TGTGCCAGCAGCCAAACTAGCGGGAGTGGATACATTCAGTACTTC.

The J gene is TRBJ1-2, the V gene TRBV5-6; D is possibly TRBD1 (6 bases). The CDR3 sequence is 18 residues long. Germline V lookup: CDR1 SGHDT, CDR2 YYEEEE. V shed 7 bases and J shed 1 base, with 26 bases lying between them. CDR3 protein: CASLEGPGQIIVNYGYTF. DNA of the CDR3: TGTGCCAGCCTGGAAGGGCCGGGACAAATCATCGTTAACTATGGCTACACCTTC.

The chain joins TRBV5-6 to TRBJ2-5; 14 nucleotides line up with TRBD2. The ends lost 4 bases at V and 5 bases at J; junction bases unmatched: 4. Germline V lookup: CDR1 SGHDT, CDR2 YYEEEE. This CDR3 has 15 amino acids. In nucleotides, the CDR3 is TGTGCCAGCAGCCGACGACTAGCGGGAGGGGAGACCCAGTACTTC. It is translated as CASSRRLAGGETQYF. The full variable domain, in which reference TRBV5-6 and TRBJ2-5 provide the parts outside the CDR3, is DAGVTQSPTHLIKTRGQQVTLRCSPKSGHDTVSWYQQALGQGPQFIFQYYEEEERQRGNFPDRFSGHQFPNYSSELNVNALLLGDSALYLCASSRRLAGGETQYFGPGTRLLVL.

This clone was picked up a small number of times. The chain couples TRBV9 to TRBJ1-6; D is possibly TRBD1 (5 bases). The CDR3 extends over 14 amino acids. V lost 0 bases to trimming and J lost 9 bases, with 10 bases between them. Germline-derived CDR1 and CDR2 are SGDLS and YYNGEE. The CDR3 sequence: CASSVDGGGSPLHF. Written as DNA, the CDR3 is TGTGCCAGCAGCGTAGATGGTGGGGGTTCACCCCTCCACTTT.

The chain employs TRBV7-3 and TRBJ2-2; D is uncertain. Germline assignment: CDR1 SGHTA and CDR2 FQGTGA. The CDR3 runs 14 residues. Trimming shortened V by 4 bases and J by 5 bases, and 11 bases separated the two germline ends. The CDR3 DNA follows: TGTGCCAGCAGCTCCGAAAGTGAGACCGGGGAGCTGTTTTTT. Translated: CASSSESETGELFF.

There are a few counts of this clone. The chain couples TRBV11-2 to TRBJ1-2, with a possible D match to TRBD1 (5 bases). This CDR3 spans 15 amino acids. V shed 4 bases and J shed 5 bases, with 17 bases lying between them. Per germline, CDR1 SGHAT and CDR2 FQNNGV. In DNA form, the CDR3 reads TGTGCCAGCAGCTCCATATGGCGGGGGGGGTATGGCTACACCTTC. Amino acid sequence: CASSSIWRGGYGYTF.

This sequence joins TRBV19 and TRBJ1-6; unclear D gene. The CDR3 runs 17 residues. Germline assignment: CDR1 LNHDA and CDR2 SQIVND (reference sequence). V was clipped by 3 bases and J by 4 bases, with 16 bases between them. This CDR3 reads CASSMVAVRDYNSPLHF. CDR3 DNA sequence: TGTGCCAGTAGTATGGTCGCGGTGCGAGATTATAATTCACCCCTCCACTTT.

The CDR3: CASSSTGRGANEKLFF. The CDR3 nucleotides read TGTGCCAGCAGCTCGACAGGTCGCGGGGCTAATGAAAAACTGTTTTTT. V is TRBV5-4 and J is TRBJ1-4, with D maybe TRBD1 (6 bases). Germline CDR1 SGHNT, CDR2 YYREEE (reference sequence). Between the trimmed V and J ends, which lost 3 bases and 3 bases, there was a span of 15 bases. This CDR3 is 16 amino acids long.

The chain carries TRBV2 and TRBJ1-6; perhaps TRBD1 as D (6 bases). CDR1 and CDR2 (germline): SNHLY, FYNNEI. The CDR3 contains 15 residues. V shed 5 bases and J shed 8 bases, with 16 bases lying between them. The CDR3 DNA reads TGTGCCAGCAGTTTACAGGGCGGGACTGATTCACCCCTCCACTTT. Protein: CASSLQGGTDSPLHF.

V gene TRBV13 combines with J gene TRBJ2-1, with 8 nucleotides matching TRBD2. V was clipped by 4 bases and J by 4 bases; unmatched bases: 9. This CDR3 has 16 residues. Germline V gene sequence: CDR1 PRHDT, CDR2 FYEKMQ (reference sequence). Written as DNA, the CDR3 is TGTGCCAGCAGCTCCCGAGCGGGGGAAAGATACAATGAGCAGTTCTTC. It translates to CASSSRAGERYNEQFF.